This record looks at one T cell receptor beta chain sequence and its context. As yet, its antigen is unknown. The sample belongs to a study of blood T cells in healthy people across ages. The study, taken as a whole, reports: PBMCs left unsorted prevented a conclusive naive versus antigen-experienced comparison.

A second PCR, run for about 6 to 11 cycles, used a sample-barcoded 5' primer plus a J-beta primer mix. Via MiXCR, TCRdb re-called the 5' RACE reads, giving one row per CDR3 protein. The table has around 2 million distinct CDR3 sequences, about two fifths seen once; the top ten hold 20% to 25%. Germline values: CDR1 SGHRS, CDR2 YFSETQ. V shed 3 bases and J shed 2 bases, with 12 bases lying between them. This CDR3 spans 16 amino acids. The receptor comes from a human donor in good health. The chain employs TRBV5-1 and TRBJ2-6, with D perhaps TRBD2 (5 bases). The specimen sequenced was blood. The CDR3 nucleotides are TGCGCCAGCAGCTCGGTAGACGGGGCTGGGGCCAACGTCCTGACTTTC. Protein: CASSSVDGAGANVLTF.